These T cell receptor beta chains were read from a single sample in a study of CD8 T cells in Susac syndrome. TCRdb independently ran MiXCR on the immunoSEQ multiplex PCR reads; one entry per CDR3 protein. This sample yields about 290,000 distinct CDR3 sequences, of which 85% are seen a single time; 0.21% belongs to the top ten. The material sequenced was CD8+ T cells from PBMCs. The source is a human donor with multiple sclerosis. CDR3s include the opening cysteine and the closing phenylalanine or tryptophan. Each record gives: V gene, J gene, clone size, D gene, CDR3 length, CDR3 protein, CDR3 DNA. D genes are given only for firm matches. Clone size is shown for a subset of rows, as once, few, many or a class of expanded clone.

TRBV13	TRBJ2-3	.	.	13	CASSGASTDTQYF	TGTGCCAGCAGCGGGGCTAGCACAGATACGCAGTATTTT
TRBV11-2	TRBJ1-6	.	TRBD1	16	CASSSTWGQTSSPLHF	TGTGCCAGCAGCTCAACATGGGGACAGACTAGTTCACCCCTCCACTTT
TRBV7-4	TRBJ2-7	.	TRBD2	16	CASSWSGGRLSYEQYF	TGTGCCAGCAGCTGGTCCGGCGGGAGGCTCTCCTACGAGCAGTACTTC
TRBV12-3/TRBV12-4	TRBJ2-1	.	.	12	CASGQGNNEQFF	TGTGCCAGCGGGCAGGGAAACAATGAGCAGTTCTTC
TRBV20-1	TRBJ2-1	.	.	14	CSAREDGIEDEQFF	TGCAGTGCTAGAGAAGACGGGATCGAGGATGAGCAGTTCTTC
TRBV19	TRBJ1-1	.	.	13	CASSTDTNTEAFF	TGTGCCAGTAGTACAGACACGAACACTGAAGCTTTCTTT
TRBV27	TRBJ1-1	.	.	13	CATRAGMNTEAFF	TGTGCCACCCGGGCAGGAATGAACACTGAAGCTTTCTTT
TRBV27	TRBJ2-7	.	TRBD2	15	CASSLALAENYEQYF	TGTGCCAGCAGCTTAGCACTAGCGGAAAATTACGAGCAGTACTTC
TRBV30	TRBJ1-6	.	.	12	CAGPSASGALHF	TGTGCCGGACCCTCGGCCTCGGGGGCCCTCCACTTT
TRBV16	TRBJ2-1	.	TRBD2	15	CASSQSVGLAGGQFF	TGTGCCAGCAGCCAATCGGTGGGACTAGCGGGAGGGCAGTTCTTC
TRBV29-1	TRBJ2-7	.	.	14	CSVGGEISSYEQYF	TGCAGCGTTGGGGGGGAAATTTCTTCCTACGAGCAGTACTTC
TRBV6-2/TRBV6-3	TRBJ2-7	.	TRBD2	16	CASSYGTSRSTYEQYF	TGTGCCAGCAGTTACGGGACTAGCCGGTCGACCTACGAGCAGTACTTC
TRBV3-1	TRBJ2-2	.	TRBD2	15	CASSPRTSGGGELFF	TGTGCCAGCAGCCCACGGACTAGCGGGGGCGGGGAGCTGTTTTTT
TRBV2	TRBJ2-7	.	.	14	CASSAGNSYYEQYF	TGTGCCAGCAGCGCCGGGAACAGTTACTACGAGCAGTACTTC
TRBV7-9	TRBJ2-3	.	TRBD2	16	CASSLASAGGPDTQYF	TGTGCCAGCAGCTTAGCCTCAGCGGGAGGGCCAGATACGCAGTATTTT
TRBV5-1	TRBJ2-7	.	.	16	CASSLTAASISYEQYF	TGCGCCAGCAGCTTGACGGCAGCCTCTATCTCCTACGAGCAGTACTTC
TRBV5-1	TRBJ2-7	.	.	17	CASSVQTVLSPNYEQYF	TGCGCCAGCAGCGTACAGACCGTACTAAGCCCGAACTACGAGCAGTACTTC
TRBV7-9	TRBJ2-1	.	.	15	CASSLLAVLGNEQFF	TGTGCCAGCAGCTTATTAGCGGTCCTGGGCAATGAGCAGTTCTTC
TRBV20-1	TRBJ2-1	.	.	14	CSACDRAGYNEQFF	TGCAGTGCTTGCGATCGCGCGGGTTACAATGAGCAGTTCTTC
TRBV10-3	TRBJ2-7	.	.	13	CATRDGISYEQYF	TGTGCCACTAGGGATGGCATCTCCTACGAGCAGTACTTC
TRBV12-3/TRBV12-4	TRBJ2-2	.	TRBD2	17	CASSSSGRAGDTGELFF	TGTGCCAGCAGTAGTAGCGGGAGGGCCGGTGACACCGGGGAGCTGTTTTTT
TRBV30	TRBJ2-6	.	.	16	CAWTEDSGPGANVLTF	TGTGCCTGGACCGAGGATTCAGGCCCTGGGGCCAACGTCCTGACTTTC
TRBV20-1	TRBJ2-7	.	TRBD2	14	CSASAGLAPNEQYF	TGCAGTGCTAGTGCAGGACTAGCTCCCAACGAGCAGTACTTC
TRBV7-6	TRBJ2-5	.	TRBD2	15	CASSLYAGEGETQYF	TGTGCCAGCAGCTTATACGCGGGAGAAGGAGAGACCCAGTACTTC
TRBV19	TRBJ1-5	.	TRBD1	13	CAISTGGVQPQHF	TGTGCCATTTCAACAGGGGGCGTACAGCCCCAGCATTTT
TRBV30	TRBJ2-3	once	TRBD2	15	CAWSVGLAEEDTQYF	TGTGCCTGGAGTGTCGGACTAGCGGAAGAAGATACGCAGTATTTT